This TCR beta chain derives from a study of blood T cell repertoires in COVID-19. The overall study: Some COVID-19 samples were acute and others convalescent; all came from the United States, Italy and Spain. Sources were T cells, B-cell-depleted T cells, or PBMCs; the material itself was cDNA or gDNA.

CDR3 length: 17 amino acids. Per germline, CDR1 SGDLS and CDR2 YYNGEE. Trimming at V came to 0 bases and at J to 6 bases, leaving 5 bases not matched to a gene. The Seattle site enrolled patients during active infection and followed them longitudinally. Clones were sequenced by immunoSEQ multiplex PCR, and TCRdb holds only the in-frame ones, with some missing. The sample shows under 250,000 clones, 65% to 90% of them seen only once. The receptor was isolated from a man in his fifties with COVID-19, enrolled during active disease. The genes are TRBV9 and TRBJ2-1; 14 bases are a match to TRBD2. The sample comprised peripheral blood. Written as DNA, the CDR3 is TGTGCCAGCAGCGTAGCTCCGACTAGCGGGGGGGGCAATGAGCAGTTCTTC. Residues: CASSVAPTSGGGNEQFF.